This T cell receptor beta chain was captured by sequencing in a study of ipilimumab plus nivolumab after autologous stem cell transplantation. About the study: Typical patient got a handful of ipilimumab doses and fewer than 10 nivolumab doses (median). DLBCL patients had primary refractory or relapsed disease.

Starting 14 to 28 days after autologous transplant, ipilimumab 1 mg/kg was given. Dosing: nivolumab 3 mg/kg IV, weeks 1, 4, 7, 10, then every two weeks to week 26. TCRdb keeps only in-frame clones here, not all; method: immunoSEQ multiplex PCR. Of fewer than 30,000 clones listed, approximately 86% are singletons. In germline, CDR1 is MNHNY, CDR2 SVGAGI (reference sequence). Germline trimming cut 6 bases from V and 7 bases from J; bases unmatched to any gene: 8. This CDR3 is 13 amino acids long. The source material was PBMCs, sampled in a trial of ipilimumab plus nivolumab as post-transplant consolidation. The rearrangement joins TRBV6-6 to TRBJ2-7; 8 bases are shared with TRBD2. This sequence was found in a male donor with diffuse large B-cell lymphoma. The CDR3 loop reads CASSSLAEWEQYF. DNA of the CDR3: TGTGCCAGCAGCTCACTAGCGGAGTGGGAGCAGTACTTC.